The 32 T cell receptor beta chains given below trace back to one sample, sequenced in a study of blood T cell repertoires in COVID-19. Only in-frame clones appear in the TCRdb table, and some are missing; sequencing was by immunoSEQ multiplex PCR. This table has about 60,000 clones, roughly four fifths appearing once. Sequenced: peripheral blood. The receptors stem from a human donor in a cohort sampled during active COVID-19.

The rearrangement links TRBV13 to TRBJ2-7, with D perhaps matching TRBD2 (5 bases). Trimming left V 5 bases short and J 3 bases short, with 14 bases between. Germline values: CDR1 PRHDT, CDR2 FYEKMQ (reference sequence). The CDR3 has 14 amino acids. The CDR3 region is CASSPTRYYYEQYF. CDR3 in DNA: TGTGCCAGCAGCCCAACTAGATACTACTACGAGCAGTACTTC. The entire variable domain, with the rest obtained from reference TRBV13 and TRBJ2-7, is as follows: AAGVIQSPRHLIKEKRETATLKCYPIPRHDTVYWYQQGPGQDPQFLISFYEKMQSDKGSIPDRFSAQQFSDYHSELNMSSLELGDSALYFCASSPTRYYYEQYFGPGTRLTVT.

This clone has just a few counts. The chain joins TRBV7-9 to TRBJ1-4; D is unclear. CDR1 and CDR2 from the germline V gene are SEHNR and FQNEAQ (reference sequence). The CDR3 spans 12 residues. Trimming took off 5 bases at V and 3 bases at J, with 4 bases between the two ends. In DNA form, the CDR3 reads TGTGCCAGCAGCCATTCTAATGAAAAACTGTTTTTT. Residues: CASSHSNEKLFF. Full variable domain (rest looked up from reference TRBV7-9 and TRBJ1-4): DTGVSQNPRHKITKRGQNVTFRCDPISEHNRLYWYRQTLGQGPEFLTYFQNEAQLEKSRLLSDRFSAERPKGSFSTLEIQRTEQGDSAMYLCASSHSNEKLFFGSGTQLSVL.

This clone was seen more than once but under ten times. V is TRBV18 and J is TRBJ1-6; D not resolved. Germline V CDR1 and CDR2: KGHSH, LQKENI. Deletions cut 8 bases from V and 8 bases from J, with 16 bases between. CDR3 length equals 14 residues. The CDR3 loop is CASATAGRDSPLHF. The CDR3 region has the DNA TGTGCCAGCGCGACGGCGGGTAGGGATTCACCCCTCCACTTT.

The V call is TRBV7-8, the J call TRBJ2-1; 7 bases map to TRBD1. J lost 10 bases, V lost 3 bases, and 12 bases had no gene match. Germline V lookup: CDR1 SGHVS, CDR2 FQNEAQ. This CDR3 has 15 amino acids. CDR3 amino acids: CASSFADRAVGEQFF. The CDR3 DNA reads TGTGCCAGCAGCTTTGCCGACAGGGCTGTGGGGGAGCAGTTCTTC. Filled out from reference TRBV7-8 and TRBJ2-1, the complete variable domain reads GAGVSQSPRYKVAKRGQDVALRCDPISGHVSLFWYQQALGQGPEFLTYFQNEAQLDKSGLPSDRFFAERPEGSVSTLKIQRTQQEDSAVYLCASSFADRAVGEQFFGPGTRLTVL.

The chain has TRBV6-5 and TRBJ2-3; TRBD2 matches 9 bases. Looked up from germline, CDR1 is MNHEY and CDR2 is SVGAGI. This CDR3 spans 14 amino acids. The ends lost 2 bases at V and 6 bases at J; junction bases unmatched: 3. The CDR3 DNA reads TGTGCCAGCAGTTACGGCGGGGGGGTGGATACGCAGTATTTT. It is translated as CASSYGGGVDTQYF.

The chain links TRBV7-3 to TRBJ2-5; D might be TRBD2 (6 bases). CDR1 and CDR2 (germline): SGHTA, FQGTGA. The CDR3 is 14 amino acids. V lost 2 bases and J lost 0, with 7 bases in between. The CDR3 protein is CASSLGGYQETQYF. The DNA of the CDR3 is TGTGCCAGCAGCTTAGGGGGGTACCAAGAGACCCAGTACTTC.

The chain uses TRBV28 and TRBJ2-3, with D unresolved. The V end was cut by 7 bases, the J end by 3 bases, with 11 bases between. Germline V gene data show CDR1 as MDHEN and CDR2 as SYDVKM. This CDR3 contains 13 residues. This CDR3 reads CASTLRRTDTQYF. As DNA, the CDR3 is TGTGCCAGCACCCTGCGGCGGACAGATACGCAGTATTTT.

This clone turned up a few times. V is TRBV2 and J is TRBJ1-1, with 7 bases fitting TRBD1. J lost 2 bases, V lost 4 bases, and 4 bases had no gene match. The CDR3 is 14 residues long. Germline CDR1 reads SNHLY; CDR2 reads FYNNEI. This CDR3 is CASSVDRVNTEAFF. DNA of the CDR3: TGTGCCAGCAGTGTTGACAGGGTTAACACTGAAGCTTTCTTT.

The chain recombines TRBV7-2 with TRBJ1-1; D gene ambiguous. CDR1 is SGHTA, CDR2 FQGNSA, per germline. V lost 4 bases and J lost 5, with 11 bases in between. The CDR3 sequence is 13 residues long. The CDR3 DNA is TGTGCCAGCAGCTCGATGGGAGGGACTGAAGCTTTCTTT. Residues: CASSSMGGTEAFF.

The chain employs TRBV7-2 and TRBJ2-1; 9 bases agree with TRBD1. The CDR3 contains 13 residues. CDR1 and CDR2 from the germline V gene are SGHTA and FQGNSA. The V gene end was trimmed by 4 bases and the J gene end by 7 bases; junction bases not matched to a gene: 2. The CDR3 protein is CASSSGQGNEQFF. The CDR3 DNA sequence: TGTGCCAGCAGCTCCGGACAGGGGAATGAGCAGTTCTTC. Combining the CDR3 with reference TRBV7-2 and TRBJ2-1 gives the whole variable domain GAGVSQSPSNKVTEKGKDVELRCDPISGHTALYWYRQSLGQGLEFLIYFQGNSAPDKSGLPSDRFSAERTGGSVSTLTIQRTQQEDSAVYLCASSSGQGNEQFFGPGTRLTVL.

V is TRBV28 and J is TRBJ1-2; no firm D call. The CDR3 covers 13 residues. The V end lost 6 bases, the J end lost 8 bases, and 16 bases lay between the germline ends. CDR1 is MDHEN, CDR2 SYDVKM, per germline. CDR3 coding DNA: TGTGCCAGCAGGGAGGAGGGTACGCGGGGCTACACCTTC. Its translation: CASREEGTRGYTF.

The chain carries TRBV2 and TRBJ1-4, with D perhaps TRBD1 (5 bases). CDR1 is SNHLY and CDR2 is FYNNEI in the germline V gene. This CDR3 has 13 residues. Deletions cut 6 bases from V and 5 bases from J, with 10 bases between. The CDR3 DNA reads TGTGCCAGCAGGCCGGGACTCAATGAAAAACTGTTTTTT. It specifies CASRPGLNEKLFF.

This CDR3 reads CASRLGGTSTDTQYF. CDR3 in DNA: TGTGCCAGCAGACTTGGGGGGACTAGCACAGATACGCAGTATTTT. The V and J genes are TRBV5-4 and TRBJ2-3; D may be TRBD2 (6 bases). Germline V CDR1 and CDR2: SGHNT, YYREEE (reference sequence). Trimming left V 5 bases short and J 0 bases short, with 13 bases between. This CDR3 comprises 15 residues.

V is TRBV27 and J is TRBJ1-4; no firm D call. The CDR3 length is 15 residues. V lost 2 bases and J lost 10, with 17 bases in between. The germline V gene has CDR1 MNHEY and CDR2 SMNVEV (reference sequence). In nucleotides, the CDR3 is TGTGCCAGCAGTTTAAACCCGATCGGGGTTGGAAAACTGTTTTTT. It is translated as CASSLNPIGVGKLFF.

The V and J genes are TRBV6-5 and TRBJ1-1; D might be TRBD1 (5 bases). V lost 11 bases, J lost 1 base, and 14 bases lay in between. Germline assignment: CDR1 MNHEY and CDR2 SVGAGI. The CDR3 has 13 residues. In nucleotides, the CDR3 is TGTGCCGGGGGGATCACAGCGAACACTGAAGCTTTCTTT. Amino acids: CAGGITANTEAFF.

This clone occurred once. The chain carries TRBV7-8 and TRBJ2-1; 9 nucleotides agree with TRBD2. Germline values: CDR1 SGHVS, CDR2 FQNEAQ. CDR3 length: 17 residues. Trimming at V came to 5 bases and at J to 1 base, leaving 9 bases not matched to a gene. CDR3 residues: CASSQGRGGRSYNEQFF. CDR3 in DNA: TGTGCCAGCAGCCAAGGGCGGGGGGGCCGATCCTACAATGAGCAGTTCTTC. Combining the CDR3 with reference TRBV7-8 and TRBJ2-1 gives the whole variable domain GAGVSQSPRYKVAKRGQDVALRCDPISGHVSLFWYQQALGQGPEFLTYFQNEAQLDKSGLPSDRFFAERPEGSVSTLKIQRTQQEDSAVYLCASSQGRGGRSYNEQFFGPGTRLTVL.

J is TRBJ2-7 and V is TRBV6-5, with 9 bases that match TRBD2. The CDR3 sequence is 15 residues long. Germline assignment: CDR1 MNHEY and CDR2 SVGAGI. V dropped 7 bases and J dropped 1; count of bases not matched to a gene: 8. The CDR3 DNA follows: TGTGCCAGCACCCCCGGCAGCGGGGGGTCCTACGAGCAGTACTTC. Translation gives CASTPGSGGSYEQYF.

The chain has TRBV9 and TRBJ2-2; D is possibly TRBD1 (6 bases). CDR3 length: 15 residues. V dropped 3 bases and J dropped 0 bases, with 9 bases sitting between them. Germline V CDR1 and CDR2: SGDLS, YYNGEE. The CDR3 DNA sequence: TGTGCCAGCAGCGGCAGGGGTTCGAACACCGGGGAGCTGTTTTTT. It codes for CASSGRGSNTGELFF.

V gene TRBV2 combines with J gene TRBJ2-3; TRBD1 agrees at 8 bases. Germline CDR1 SNHLY, CDR2 FYNNEI. CDR3 length: 16 residues. V lost 7 bases, J lost 5 bases, and 14 bases stayed unmatched. The CDR3 region has the DNA TGTGCCAGCACAGGGACAGGCGGGATGTTAAAAGATACGCAGTATTTT. Translation: CASTGTGGMLKDTQYF.

The genes are TRBV7-2 and TRBJ1-1; 7 bases align to TRBD1. CDR1 and CDR2 (germline): SGHTA, FQGNSA. V shed 6 bases, J shed 7 bases, and the junction held 8 bases outside the gene matches. The CDR3 is 13 amino acids. Here the CDR3 reads CASRLLGTDEAFF. The DNA for the CDR3 is TGTGCCAGCAGGCTCCTCGGGACAGATGAAGCTTTCTTT.

The chain couples TRBV28 to TRBJ1-1; D is unresolved. The ends were cut back, 3 bases at V and 0 bases at J, with 8 bases in the middle. Germline CDR1 MDHEN, CDR2 SYDVKM. There are 14 residues in the CDR3. The CDR3 region has the DNA TGTGCCAGCAGTTTTGTCAGAATGAACACTGAAGCTTTCTTT. It translates to CASSFVRMNTEAFF.

This clone was detected only once. V is TRBV7-2 and J is TRBJ2-6, with D maybe TRBD2 (6 bases). The CDR3 loop spans 15 amino acids. The germline V gene has CDR1 SGHTA and CDR2 FQGNSA. Trimming took 4 bases from V and 0 from J, leaving 7 bases between them. The CDR3 here is CASSSRGSGANVLTF. For the CDR3, the DNA is TGTGCCAGCAGCTCGCGGGGCTCTGGGGCCAACGTCCTGACTTTC. Looking up the rest from reference TRBV7-2 and TRBJ2-6 gives the full variable domain: GAGVSQSPSNKVTEKGKDVELRCDPISGHTALYWYRQSLGQGLEFLIYFQGNSAPDKSGLPSDRFSAERTGGSVSTLTIQRTQQEDSAVYLCASSSRGSGANVLTFGAGSRLTVL.

The chain employs TRBV5-4 and TRBJ2-7, with D uncertain. From germline, CDR1 is SGHNT and CDR2 YYREEE (reference sequence). Between the trimmed V and J ends, which lost 2 bases and 6 bases, there was a span of 12 bases. This CDR3 has 13 residues. The CDR3 spells CASSLGALGEQYF. CDR3 DNA sequence: TGTGCCAGCAGCTTAGGAGCGTTAGGCGAGCAGTACTTC.

The chain carries TRBV7-9 and TRBJ2-1, with 8 bases fitting TRBD1. This CDR3 comprises 14 residues. Per germline, CDR1 SEHNR and CDR2 FQNEAQ (reference sequence). Trimming took 6 bases from V and 8 from J; bases not matched to a gene: 9. CDR3 sequence (DNA): TGTGCCAGCAGGCTCAGGGGGCTTATTGATGAGCAGTTCTTC. It specifies CASRLRGLIDEQFF.

This clone was seen more than once but under ten times. V is TRBV10-3 and J is TRBJ1-1; the match to TRBD1 covers 9 bases. Germline CDR1 and CDR2: ENHRY and SYGVKD. The junction had 7 bases not matched to a gene; V was cut back by 3 bases and J by 8 bases. This CDR3 has 14 residues. The CDR3 loop reads CAISETGGPGEAFF. Here the CDR3 DNA reads TGTGCCATCAGTGAAACAGGGGGCCCCGGGGAAGCTTTCTTT.

This clone was seen only once. The chain couples TRBV6-2 or TRBV6-3 to TRBJ1-1, with TRBD1 matching 9 bases. Trimming took 5 bases from V and 0 from J; bases not matched to a gene: 7. This CDR3 has 16 residues. Germline assignment: CDR1 MNHEY and CDR2 SVGEGT. In DNA, the CDR3 is TGTGCCAGCAGTCTCGGACAGGGGACCATGAACACTGAAGCTTTCTTT. This encodes CASSLGQGTMNTEAFF.

This clone was counted a single time. This chain uses TRBV7-9 with TRBJ1-1, with 10 nucleotides matching TRBD1. The germline CDR1 and CDR2 sequences are SEHNR and FQNEAQ (reference sequence). This CDR3 has 13 residues. V gave up 7 bases and J gave up 7 bases; unmatched junction bases: 6. The CDR3, as DNA: TGTGCCAGCATCACAAGGGACAGGGGTGAAGCTTTCTTT. Amino acids: CASITRDRGEAFF.

V and J are TRBV19 and TRBJ1-2, with D perhaps TRBD1 (5 bases). Germline V gene lookup returns CDR1 LNHDA and CDR2 SQIVND (reference sequence). This CDR3 is built from 15 residues. The V and J ends lost 6 bases and 4 bases respectively, with 18 bases between them. This CDR3 is CASSPDAGLTYGYTF. Written as DNA, the CDR3 is TGTGCCAGTAGCCCCGATGCGGGGCTTACCTATGGCTACACCTTC.

Here the CDR3 reads CASSRLGAVNSPLHF. CDR3 sequence (DNA): TGTGCCAGCAGCCGCCTGGGGGCGGTGAATTCACCCCTCCACTTT. V is TRBV3-1 (or the pseudogene TRBV3-2) and J is TRBJ1-6; possible D gene TRBD1, 6 bases. Trimming shortened V by 4 bases and J by 7 bases, and 14 bases separated the two germline ends. The germline V gene has CDR1 LGHDT and CDR2 YNNKEL (reference sequence). The CDR3 extends over 15 amino acids.

The V and J genes are TRBV7-2 and TRBJ1-4, with 7 bases matching TRBD1. Germline V gives CDR1 SGHTA, CDR2 FQGNSA. Trimming removed 7 bases from V and 7 bases from J; junction bases left unmatched: 9. The CDR3 loop spans 14 amino acids. This chain's CDR3 is CASNTQGSGEKLFF. The CDR3 DNA sequence: TGTGCCAGCAACACACAGGGGAGCGGTGAAAAACTGTTTTTT. The full variable domain, with the rest looked up from reference TRBV7-2 and TRBJ1-4, is GAGVSQSPSNKVTEKGKDVELRCDPISGHTALYWYRQSLGQGLEFLIYFQGNSAPDKSGLPSDRFSAERTGGSVSTLTIQRTQQEDSAVYLCASNTQGSGEKLFFGSGTQLSVL.

This clone was picked up one time. The chain couples TRBV18 to TRBJ2-3, with TRBD2 as a possible D gene (6 bases). V was pared by 4 bases and J by 5 bases, with 10 bases between. Germline CDR1 reads KGHSH; CDR2 reads LQKENI. The CDR3 spans 13 residues. CDR3 DNA sequence: TGTGCCAGCTCACAGATGGAGGGAGATACGCAGTATTTT. It specifies CASSQMEGDTQYF.

This chain links TRBV5-6 with TRBJ1-5, with TRBD1 as a possible D gene (6 bases). Trimming took 1 base from V and 4 from J, leaving 15 bases between them. Germline CDR1 SGHDT, CDR2 YYEEEE. There are 16 residues in the CDR3. The CDR3 sequence: CASSLWGGHQNQPQHF. CDR3 sequence (DNA): TGTGCCAGCAGCTTGTGGGGGGGACACCAAAATCAGCCCCAGCATTTT.